This is a list of T cell receptor beta chains from one sample in a study of cytomegalovirus exposure and HLA in healthy donors. Profiling relied on immunoSEQ multiplex PCR, and the TCRdb table lists in-frame clones only, not all of them. Among 150,000 to 160,000 clones listed, about 85% were seen once. Material for sequencing was PBMCs. These receptors came from a young woman in good health and CMV-seronegative. Both conserved end residues are part of each CDR3. The D gene is left open where the match is weak. Size tells how often a clone was seen (once, few, many) or the class of an expanded clone, and some rows leave it out.

d_gene,v_gene,len,j_gene,abundance,CDR3aa,CDR3nt
TRBD1,TRBV18,14,TRBJ1-4,-,CASSPRQGVEKLFF,TGTGCCAGCTCACCGCGACAGGGGGTTGAAAAACTGTTTTTT
TRBD1,TRBV7-6,16,TRBJ1-3,-,CASSPGQGVSGNTIYF,TGTGCCAGCAGCCCAGGACAGGGGGTCTCTGGAAACACCATATATTTT
TRBD1,TRBV6-5,14,TRBJ2-7,-,CASSYSGQPYEQYF,TGTGCCAGCAGTTACTCGGGACAGCCCTACGAGCAGTACTTC
TRBD1,TRBV11-2,14,TRBJ1-2,-,CASSSGDRIEGYTF,TGTGCCAGCAGCTCCGGGGACAGGATAGAAGGCTACACCTTC
TRBD2,TRBV11-3,16,TRBJ2-7,-,CASSLTLPGGSYEQYF,TGTGCCAGCAGCTTAACCCTTCCCGGCGGGAGCTACGAGCAGTACTTC
TRBD2,TRBV6-4,16,TRBJ2-3,-,CASSDSATSGTDTQYF,TGTGCCAGCAGTGACTCGGCGACTAGCGGCACAGATACGCAGTATTTT
TRBD2,TRBV5-4,14,TRBJ2-7,-,CASSRAGGSYEQYF,TGTGCCAGCAGCCGTGCGGGGGGAAGTTACGAGCAGTACTTC
-,TRBV21-1,15,TRBJ2-1,-,CASSIGTSLHNEQFF,TGTGCCAGCAGCATCGGGACTAGCTTACACAATGAGCAGTTCTTC
-,TRBV15,16,TRBJ1-3,-,CATSRGGKGTGNTIYF,TGTGCCACCAGCAGAGGAGGGAAAGGGACTGGAAACACCATATATTTT
-,TRBV7-2,14,TRBJ2-5,few,CASSSLGGQETQYF,TGTGCCAGCAGCTCCCTCGGCGGGCAGGAGACCCAGTACTTC
TRBD2,TRBV30,13,TRBJ2-5,once,CAWERGAGETQYF,TGTGCCTGGGAGCGGGGGGCAGGGGAGACCCAGTACTTC
-,TRBV13,14,TRBJ1-1,-,CASSPPGQFTEAFF,TGTGCCAGCAGCCCCCCCGGACAGTTCACTGAAGCTTTCTTT
-,TRBV7-2,12,TRBJ2-4,-,CASTRPGNIQYF,TGTGCCAGCACCAGGCCGGGGAACATTCAGTACTTC
-,TRBV30,14,TRBJ2-5,-,CAWSVGSYLETQYF,TGTGCCTGGAGTGTGGGCAGTTATTTGGAGACCCAGTACTTC
-,TRBV7-2,16,TRBJ1-3,-,CASSLAGPRAGNTIYF,TGTGCCAGCAGCCTGGCCGGCCCCCGGGCTGGAAACACCATATATTTT
-,TRBV11-2,15,TRBJ2-7,-,CASSRATRSSYEQYF,TGTGCCAGCAGCCGTGCGACTAGGAGCTCCTACGAGCAGTACTTC
TRBD2,TRBV5-4,14,TRBJ2-7,-,CASSLAGSTNEQYF,TGTGCCAGCAGCTTAGCGGGATCCACCAACGAGCAGTACTTC
-,TRBV18,15,TRBJ2-7,once,CASSIRGIPSDEQYF,TGTGCCAGCTCAATCCGGGGAATTCCGTCGGACGAGCAGTACTTC
TRBD2,TRBV4-3,18,TRBJ2-1,-,CASSQEGSEREGVNEQFF,TGCGCCAGCAGCCAAGAGGGGAGCGAGCGGGAGGGGGTTAATGAGCAGTTCTTC
TRBD2,TRBV11-2,19,TRBJ2-1,-,CASSWENLVSGQGYNEQFF,TGTGCCAGCAGCTGGGAAAACTTAGTTAGCGGGCAGGGATACAATGAGCAGTTCTTC
TRBD2,TRBV4-3,18,TRBJ2-3,-,CASSQGAGAGLVTDTQYF,TGCGCCAGCAGCCAAGGGGCTGGAGCGGGACTTGTGACAGATACGCAGTATTTT
-,TRBV5-1,16,TRBJ2-3,once,CASSLGLEEWADTQYF,TGCGCCAGCAGCTTGGGACTAGAGGAGTGGGCAGATACGCAGTATTTT
-,TRBV21-1,17,TRBJ1-3,-,CASSKASQPRLGNTIYF,TGTGCCAGCAGCAAAGCATCCCAGCCGAGGTTGGGAAACACCATATATTTT
TRBD2,TRBV4-3,19,TRBJ2-1,-,CASSQDGLAGGVAYNEQFF,TGCGCCAGCAGCCAAGATGGACTAGCGGGAGGGGTCGCCTACAATGAGCAGTTCTTC
TRBD1,TRBV7-2,17,TRBJ2-2,few,CASSLGDRPLNTGELFF,TGTGCCAGCAGCTTAGGGGACAGACCACTCAACACCGGGGAGCTGTTTTTT
TRBD2,TRBV27,19,TRBJ2-2,-,CASSFNRVSGRAPPGELFF,TGTGCCAGCAGTTTCAATCGGGTTAGCGGGAGGGCCCCCCCCGGGGAGCTGTTTTTT
TRBD2,TRBV7-9,15,TRBJ2-5,-,CASSLVAGGWETQYF,TGTGCCAGCAGCTTAGTGGCGGGAGGTTGGGAGACCCAGTACTTC
TRBD1,TRBV28,14,TRBJ1-5,-,CASSLDRSRQPQHF,TGTGCCAGCAGTTTGGACAGGAGCCGTCAGCCCCAGCATTTT
TRBD2,TRBV4-3,17,TRBJ2-7,-,CASSQDAVPGGAYEQYF,TGCGCCAGCAGCCAAGATGCCGTCCCGGGGGGAGCCTACGAGCAGTACTTC
TRBD2,TRBV27,15,TRBJ2-7,-,CASSSLAGEAYEQYF,TGTGCCAGCAGTTCCTTAGCGGGAGAGGCCTACGAGCAGTACTTC
-,TRBV27,14,TRBJ1-2,-,CASSLSKGGDGYTF,TGTGCCAGCAGTTTATCGAAGGGGGGGGATGGCTACACCTTC
TRBD2,TRBV7-2,14,TRBJ2-1,once,CASRSASGGDEQFF,TGTGCCAGCAGGTCAGCTAGCGGGGGCGATGAGCAGTTCTTC
TRBD1,TRBV6-5,15,TRBJ1-4,-,CASSRGTGGNEKLFF,TGTGCCAGCAGTCGCGGGACAGGGGGCAATGAAAAACTGTTTTTT
TRBD1,TRBV10-3,14,TRBJ2-7,-,CATRTGEINYEQYF,TGTGCCACGAGGACAGGAGAGATTAACTACGAGCAGTACTTC
TRBD1,TRBV2,15,TRBJ2-2,-,CASSELTGDTGELFF,TGTGCCAGCAGTGAACTTACAGGGGACACCGGGGAGCTGTTTTTT
-,TRBV2,12,TRBJ1-2,-,CASSALSYGYTF,TGTGCCAGCAGTGCCCTGTCCTATGGCTACACCTTC
TRBD1,TRBV29-1,15,TRBJ2-3,-,CSVAKGGQATDTQYF,TGCAGCGTTGCTAAAGGGGGACAGGCCACAGATACGCAGTATTTT
TRBD2,TRBV5-1,16,TRBJ2-5,-,CASVEGGGVLQETQYF,TGCGCCAGCGTGGAAGGCGGGGGGGTTTTACAAGAGACCCAGTACTTC
TRBD1,TRBV30,15,TRBJ1-6,-,CAWSPGVTGRSPLHF,TGTGCCTGGAGTCCAGGGGTGACAGGGCGATCACCCCTCCACTTT
-,TRBV29-1,13,TRBJ2-7,-,CSVGSGRDYEQYF,TGCAGCGTTGGTTCTGGCAGGGACTACGAGCAGTACTTC
TRBD1,TRBV28,15,TRBJ1-2,-,CASSSMGQPHRGYTF,TGTGCCAGCAGTTCCATGGGACAGCCTCACCGGGGCTACACCTTC
-,TRBV11-2,15,TRBJ2-6,-,CASRGLLSGANVLTF,TGTGCCAGCAGGGGCCTTCTGAGCGGGGCCAACGTCCTGACTTTC
-,TRBV4-3,16,TRBJ2-1,-,CASSQDNGSPSNEQFF,TGCGCCAGCAGCCAAGATAACGGGAGTCCTAGCAATGAGCAGTTCTTC
-,TRBV2,13,TRBJ2-7,-,CASSELVSTEQYF,TGTGCCAGCAGTGAACTAGTAAGCACCGAGCAGTACTTC
TRBD2,TRBV7-7,15,TRBJ2-1,once,CASSSGLAGVSEQFF,TGTGCTAGCAGCTCCGGACTAGCGGGAGTATCTGAGCAGTTCTTC
TRBD2,TRBV28,14,TRBJ2-1,-,CASSLAGGPHEQFF,TGTGCCAGCAGCCTAGCGGGGGGGCCCCATGAGCAGTTCTTC
-,TRBV5-1,14,TRBJ1-1,-,CASSLAPARREAFF,TGCGCCAGCAGCTTGGCACCGGCGCGGAGGGAAGCTTTCTTT
-,TRBV5-4,14,TRBJ2-3,-,CASSLPRRTDTQYF,TGTGCCAGCAGCTTGCCCCGGAGGACAGATACGCAGTATTTT
TRBD1,TRBV5-1,13,TRBJ2-7,-,CASSPQGDYEQYF,TGCGCCAGCAGCCCACAGGGGGATTACGAGCAGTACTTC
TRBD2,TRBV10-3,14,TRBJ2-5,-,CATGGEVYQETQYF,TGTGCCACCGGGGGGGAAGTATACCAAGAGACCCAGTACTTC
-,TRBV4-1,17,TRBJ1-1,-,CASSQDGPMGLNTEAFF,TGCGCCAGCAGCCAAGACGGCCCAATGGGGCTGAACACTGAAGCTTTCTTT
TRBD1,TRBV6-5,16,TRBJ2-7,-,CASSYSSGQESYEQYF,TGTGCCAGCAGTTACTCATCCGGACAGGAGTCCTACGAGCAGTACTTC
-,TRBV7-2,15,TRBJ1-5,-,CASTRGGTSNQPQHF,TGTGCCAGCACCAGGGGTGGGACAAGCAATCAGCCCCAGCATTTT
-,TRBV28,15,TRBJ2-6,-,CASSQGGSGANVLTF,TGTGCCAGCAGTCAGGGGGGCTCTGGGGCCAACGTCCTGACTTTC
-,TRBV12-5,15,TRBJ1-5,-,CASGLVEGEYQPQHF,TGTGCTAGTGGTTTGGTAGAAGGGGAATATCAGCCCCAGCATTTT